Sequencing of this T cell receptor beta chain was carried out in a study of blood T cell repertoires in COVID-19. Study-wide context: PBMCs, B-cell-depleted T cells, or T cells were the source of the cDNA or gDNA that made up the material.

Produced via immunoSEQ multiplex PCR; TCRdb's table is partial and in-frame only. The sample consists of about 200,000 clones, approximately 80% of them appearing once. Germline V CDR1 and CDR2: MNHEY, SMNVEV (reference sequence). Trimming at V came to 6 bases and at J to 11 bases, leaving 14 bases not matched to a gene. The CDR3 is 16 residues long. Specimen: peripheral blood. The TCR originated in a woman of 80 years or more with acute or convalescent COVID-19. The chain has TRBV27 and TRBJ1-6; 9 nucleotides match TRBD1. The CDR3 here is CASSLAPGQGRAPLHF. The CDR3 DNA sequence: TGTGCCAGCAGCCTCGCCCCTGGACAGGGGAGGGCACCCCTCCACTTT.